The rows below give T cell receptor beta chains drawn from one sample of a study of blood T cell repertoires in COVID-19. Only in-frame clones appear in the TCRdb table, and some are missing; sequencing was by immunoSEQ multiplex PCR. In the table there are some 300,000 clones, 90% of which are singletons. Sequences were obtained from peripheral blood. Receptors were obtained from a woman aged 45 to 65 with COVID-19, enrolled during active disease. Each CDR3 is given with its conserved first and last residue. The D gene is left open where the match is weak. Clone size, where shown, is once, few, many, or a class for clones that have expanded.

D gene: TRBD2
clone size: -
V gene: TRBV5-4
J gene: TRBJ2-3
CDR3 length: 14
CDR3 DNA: TGTGCCAGCAGCTTGCGGGGGGGAGGGGATACGCAGTATTTT
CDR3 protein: CASSLRGGGDTQYF

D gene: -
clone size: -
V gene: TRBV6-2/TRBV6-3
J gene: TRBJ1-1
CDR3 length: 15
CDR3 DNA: TGTGCCAGCAGTTACTCGATTCTTACAGGAACTGAAGCTTTCTTT
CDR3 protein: CASSYSILTGTEAFF

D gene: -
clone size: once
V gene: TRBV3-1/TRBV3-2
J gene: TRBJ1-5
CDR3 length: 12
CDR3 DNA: TGTGCCAGCAGCCAATCCGGGACACCCCAGCATTTT
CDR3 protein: CASSQSGTPQHF

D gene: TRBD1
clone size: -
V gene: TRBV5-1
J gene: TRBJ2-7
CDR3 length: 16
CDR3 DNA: TGCGCCAGCAGCTTGGGGCCGGGACAGGGGGCCTACGAGCAGTACTTC
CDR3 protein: CASSLGPGQGAYEQYF

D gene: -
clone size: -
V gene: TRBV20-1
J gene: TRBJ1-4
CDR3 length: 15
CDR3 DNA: TGCAGTGCTAGTTATCCTGTACTCTCTAATGAAAAACTGTTTTTT
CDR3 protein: CSASYPVLSNEKLFF

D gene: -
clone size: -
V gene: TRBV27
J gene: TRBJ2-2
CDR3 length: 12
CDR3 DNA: TGTGCCAGCAGCCTTCGTAGCGGGGAGCTGTTTTTT
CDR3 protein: CASSLRSGELFF

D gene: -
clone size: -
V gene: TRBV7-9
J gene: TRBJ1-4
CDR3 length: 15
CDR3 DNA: TGTGCCAGCAGCTTTTTACAGGGAAATAATGAAAAACTGTTTTTT
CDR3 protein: CASSFLQGNNEKLFF

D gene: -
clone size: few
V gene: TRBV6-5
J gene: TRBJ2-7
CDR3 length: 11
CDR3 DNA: TGTGCCAGCAGTTCTAGATTCGCGGAGTACTTC
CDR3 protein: CASSSRFAEYF

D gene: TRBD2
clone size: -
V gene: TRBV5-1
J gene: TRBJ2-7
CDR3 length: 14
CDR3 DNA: TGCGCCAGCAGCTTAGGGACTAGCGGCCGCGAGCAGTACTTC
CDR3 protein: CASSLGTSGREQYF

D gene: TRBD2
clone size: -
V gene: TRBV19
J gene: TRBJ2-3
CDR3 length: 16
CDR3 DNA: TGTGCCAGTAGTACCCGTCCCCTAGCGGGATCAGATACGCAGTATTTT
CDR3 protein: CASSTRPLAGSDTQYF

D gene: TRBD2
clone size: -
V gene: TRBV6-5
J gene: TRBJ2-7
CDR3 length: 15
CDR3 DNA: TGTGCCAGCAGTTCGACGGGACTAGCGGAATACGAGCAGTACTTC
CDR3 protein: CASSSTGLAEYEQYF

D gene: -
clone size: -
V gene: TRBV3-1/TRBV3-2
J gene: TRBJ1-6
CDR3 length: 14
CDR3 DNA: TGTGCCAGCAGCCAAGGTGGCAGGAATTCACCCCTCCACTTT
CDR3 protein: CASSQGGRNSPLHF

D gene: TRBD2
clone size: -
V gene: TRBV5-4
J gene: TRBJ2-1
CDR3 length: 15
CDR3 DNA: TGTGCCAGCAGCTTTCGACTAGCGGGAGGGAATGAGCAGTTCTTC
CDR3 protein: CASSFRLAGGNEQFF

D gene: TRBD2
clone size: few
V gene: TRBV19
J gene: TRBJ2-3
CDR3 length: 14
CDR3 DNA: TGTGCCAGTACCATCGGGGGGGTCACAGATACGCAGTATTTT
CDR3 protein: CASTIGGVTDTQYF

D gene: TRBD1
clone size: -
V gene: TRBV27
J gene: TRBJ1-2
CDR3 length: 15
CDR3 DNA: TGTGCCAGCAGCTTTGGGACAGGAGCCTCGTATGGCTACACCTTC
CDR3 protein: CASSFGTGASYGYTF

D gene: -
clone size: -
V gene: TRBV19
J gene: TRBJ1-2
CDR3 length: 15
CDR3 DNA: TGTGCCAGTAGTATTCTAAGGGGCGAGAGGTATGGCTACACCTTC
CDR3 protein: CASSILRGERYGYTF